This T cell receptor (beta chain) was documented in a study of blood T cell repertoires in COVID-19. Study information: Researchers got acute and convalescent COVID-19 samples from the United States, Italy and Spain. T cells, B-cell-depleted T cells, or PBMCs supplied cDNA or gDNA.

V gave up 4 bases and J gave up 6 bases, with 22 bases separating them. From germline, CDR1 is SGDLS and CDR2 YYNGEE. The CDR3 runs 17 residues. In the source study's methods: Amplification from reference gene primers served as the basis for estimated nucleated cell counts. This table comes from immunoSEQ multiplex PCR, and its TCRdb copy is limited to in-frame clones, with some not included. That table supplies the V and J calls and clone size; D and trimming were determined from the DNA. The repertoire holds 150,000 to 200,000 clones, with just under 85% as singletons. This clone was seen a handful of times.

This sequence originates from a man in his forties who had recovered from COVID-19. This chain uses TRBV9 with TRBJ1-4; D ambiguous. Sequencing was carried out using peripheral blood. DNA for the CDR3: TGTGCCAGCAGCCGATCGCCAGACTCCACCGGGGATGAAAAACTGTTTTTT. The encoded protein is CASSRSPDSTGDEKLFF.